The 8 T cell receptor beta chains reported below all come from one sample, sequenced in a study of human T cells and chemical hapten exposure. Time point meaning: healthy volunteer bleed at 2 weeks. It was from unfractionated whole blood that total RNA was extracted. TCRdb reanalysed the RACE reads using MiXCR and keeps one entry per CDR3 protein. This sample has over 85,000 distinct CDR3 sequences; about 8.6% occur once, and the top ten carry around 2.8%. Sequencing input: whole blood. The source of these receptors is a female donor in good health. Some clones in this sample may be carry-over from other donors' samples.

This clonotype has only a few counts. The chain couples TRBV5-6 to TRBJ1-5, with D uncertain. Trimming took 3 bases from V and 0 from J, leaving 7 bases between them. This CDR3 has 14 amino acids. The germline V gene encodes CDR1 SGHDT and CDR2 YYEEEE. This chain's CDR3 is CASSSQRSNQPQHF. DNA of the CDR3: TGTGCCAGCAGCTCACAGCGTAGCAATCAGCCCCAGCATTTT.

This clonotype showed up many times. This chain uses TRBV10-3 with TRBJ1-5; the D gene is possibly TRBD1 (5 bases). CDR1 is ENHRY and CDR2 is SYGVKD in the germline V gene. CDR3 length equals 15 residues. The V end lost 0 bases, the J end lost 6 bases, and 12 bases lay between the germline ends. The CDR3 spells CAISESGPWGQPQHF. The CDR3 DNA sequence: TGTGCCATCAGTGAGTCGGGGCCCTGGGGTCAGCCCCAGCATTTT.

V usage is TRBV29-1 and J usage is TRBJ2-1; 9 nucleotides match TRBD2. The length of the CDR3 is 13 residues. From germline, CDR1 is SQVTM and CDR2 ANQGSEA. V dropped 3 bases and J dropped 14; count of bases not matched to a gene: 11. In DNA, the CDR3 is TGCAGCGTTGAGTTCTTAGCGGGAGTCGGGGAGTTCTTC. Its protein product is CSVEFLAGVGEFF.

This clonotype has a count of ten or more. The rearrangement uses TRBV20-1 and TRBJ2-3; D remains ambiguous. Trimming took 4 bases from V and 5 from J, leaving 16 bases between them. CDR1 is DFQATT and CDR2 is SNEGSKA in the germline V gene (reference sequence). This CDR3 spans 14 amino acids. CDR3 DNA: TGCAGTGCTAAACGGGCCCCACTCGAAGATACGCAGTATTTT. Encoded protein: CSAKRAPLEDTQYF.

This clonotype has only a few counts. The CDR3, as DNA: TGTGCCATCAGTGAGTCTCTCCAGGGGTACGAGCAGTACTTC. Its protein product is CAISESLQGYEQYF. V and J are TRBV10-3 and TRBJ2-7; weak D call: TRBD1 (6 bases). The V gene's germline CDR1 is ENHRY and CDR2 SYGVKD. V lost 0 bases and J 4 bases, leaving 10 bases between the germline ends. The length of the CDR3 is 14 residues.

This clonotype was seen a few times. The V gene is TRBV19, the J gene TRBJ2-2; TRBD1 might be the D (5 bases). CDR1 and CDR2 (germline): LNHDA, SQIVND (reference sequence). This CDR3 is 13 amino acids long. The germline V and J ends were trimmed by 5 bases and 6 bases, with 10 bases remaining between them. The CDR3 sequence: CASSLQGAGELFF. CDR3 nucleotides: TGTGCCAGTAGTCTGCAGGGCGCCGGGGAGCTGTTTTTT.

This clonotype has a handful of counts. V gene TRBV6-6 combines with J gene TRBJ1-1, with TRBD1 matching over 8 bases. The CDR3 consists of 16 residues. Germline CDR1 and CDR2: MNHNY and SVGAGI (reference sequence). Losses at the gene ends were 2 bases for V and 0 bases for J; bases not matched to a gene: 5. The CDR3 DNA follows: TGTGCCAGCAGTTACGGGCAGGGGGCAATGAACACTGAAGCTTTCTTT. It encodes CASSYGQGAMNTEAFF.

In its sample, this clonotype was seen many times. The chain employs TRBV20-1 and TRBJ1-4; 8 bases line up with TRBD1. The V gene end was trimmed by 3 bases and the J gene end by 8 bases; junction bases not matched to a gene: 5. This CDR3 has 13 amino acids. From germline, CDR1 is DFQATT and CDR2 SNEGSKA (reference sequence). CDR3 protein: CSASRTGKEKLFF. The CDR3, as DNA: TGCAGTGCTAGTAGGACAGGGAAGGAAAAACTGTTTTTT.